This entry concerns a single T cell receptor beta chain. As yet, its antigen is unknown. These data belong to a study of blood T cells in healthy people across ages. On the study more broadly: About one barcoded beta molecule was captured per two T cells (by template switching). Broader study findings: Long-lived and aged donors differed, with more naive CD4+ cells and higher diversity in the long-lived.

A J-beta primer mix and a sample-barcoded 5' primer were used in a second PCR of about 7 to 12 cycles. From the 5' RACE reads, TCRdb called clonotypes with MiXCR, one entry per CDR3 protein. The data show around 820,000 distinct CDR3 sequences, 20% to 25% seen once. CDR1 MNHNY and CDR2 SVGAGI come from the germline V gene (reference sequence). Trimming left V 6 bases short and J 0 bases short, with 16 bases between. The CDR3 length is 16 residues. These same records also appear under a second study, on T cells of mothers and their children.

The chain joins TRBV6-6 to TRBJ2-3; possibly TRBD2 for D (5 bases). The receptor was isolated from a boy between 5 and 17 years old in good health. Sequenced input: blood. The chain's CDR3 is CASSLTPGFSTDTQYF. The CDR3 DNA follows: TGTGCCAGCAGCTTAACCCCGGGGTTTAGCACAGATACGCAGTATTTT.